The present TCR beta chain was sequenced within a study of blood T cells in healthy people across ages (dated by TCRdb to between 2014 and 2017). For the wider study: Template switching captured roughly one uniquely barcoded TCR beta cDNA molecule per two T cells in model experiments. For two donors (one aged 18 to 30 and one aged 80 or older), the study analyzed two additional independent replicas of 1 million unique cDNA reads from the same blood draw. The donors were split into four age groups: young (average 16 years), middle-aged (39), aged (more than 60) and long-lived (roughly 88). To avoid experimental bias, donors of different ages were spread randomly across the sequencing lanes. Using deep sequencing normalized with unique cDNA molecular identifiers, the study measured how TCR beta repertoire diversity changes with age.

The paper as a whole reports these results and caveats: A strong correlation was found between observed TCR beta diversity and the percentage of naive T cells measured by flow cytometry. Total diversity estimates from one million sequenced T cells were considered lower bounds and underestimates. Donor CMV infection status was unknown, potentially confounding age-related changes in expanded clonotypes. Compared with the aged group, the long-lived group had more naive CD4+ T cells, fewer expanded clones and increased TCR diversity, a pattern suggesting age selection. Observed TCR beta diversity per million T cells fell roughly linearly with age, and a significant reduction was already apparent by age approximately 41. Since profiling was done on bulk unsorted PBMCs, naive and antigen-experienced compartments could not be conclusively compared.

The donors were roughly 40 Caucasian individuals from Russia, aged roughly 6 to 100 years, who were systemically healthy. Approximately 9.3 milliliters of peripheral blood were drawn from each donor into EDTA-treated Vacutainer tubes. Ficoll-Paque density-gradient centrifugation was used to isolate PBMCs, with at least 6.5 million per sample. Trizol reagent was used to extract total RNA from PBMCs, with at least 5 micrograms per sample. For every donor, an aliquot of PBMCs went through flow cytometry to measure the percentages of naive CD45RAhigh/CD27high T cells. The CDR3 measures 14 amino acids from cysteine to phenylalanine. The only DNA kept is the CDR3, 42 bases in frame from the first base. Trimming leaves V shorter by 6 bases and J shorter by 6 bases, with the junction holding 5 bases beyond the gene matches. Via the germline V gene, CDR1 is SNHLY and CDR2 FYNNEI. Library construction relied on 5' RACE. Sequencing used an Illumina HiSeq 2500. A second about 7 to 12 cycle PCR used a sample-barcoded 5' primer and a J-beta primer mix. Each TCR beta cDNA molecule received a unique molecular identifier from a template-switch 5' adaptor carrying 12 random nucleotides. Each sample yielded at least 3 million CDR3-containing paired-end reads. All of the RNA was converted into first-strand cDNA using the Mint cDNA synthesis kit, with a TRBC-specific oligonucleotide serving as the primer. After uracil-DNA glycosylase treatment, a first 18-cycle PCR used universal primers M1SS and BC2_uni_R on all cDNA. Per the authors' processing: For normalization, 1 million high-quality reads were randomly selected from each sample, with every read carrying a distinct molecular identifier. Reads sharing molecular identifiers were discarded rather than binned into consensus sequences. CDR3 identification, clonotype clustering and error correction used MiTCR with a Q25 quality threshold and the strictest error-elimination algorithm. A nonparametric unseen species model with Euler transformation was used to estimate a lower bound on total TCR beta diversity. TCRdb handled the public reads itself, with Q25 trimming in fastp and clone calling in MiXCR, and kept productive beta chains. For every CDR3 protein sequence, its rows merge into one entry that carries the most common genes and DNA. In this record, the V and J calls reflect TCRdb's handling and not the investigators' own analysis. The sample data list roughly 730,000 distinct CDR3 sequences, and about 61% of these were observed just once. In total, the top ten clones hold approximately 24% of the sample.

Turning to this clonotype: The specificity of this receptor is unknown. Base qualities are not recorded, but no much larger clone differs from it by a single base.

The rearrangement combines TRBV2 with TRBJ1-6; 7 bases in between match TRBD1. The sequencing input was blood. This TCR came from a man aged 40-50 years in good health. The DNA sequence is as follows: TGTGCCAGCAGAACCGGGACAGCTAATTCACCCCTCCACTTT. Its translation is CASRTGTANSPLHF.